This T cell receptor beta chain was profiled in a study of ipilimumab plus nivolumab after autologous stem cell transplantation. CDR3 length equals 14 residues. Germline lookup yields CDR1 PRHDT and CDR2 FYEKMQ (reference sequence). V trimming: 5 bases; J trimming: 5 bases; junction bases outside the gene matches: 4. Produced via immunoSEQ multiplex PCR; TCRdb's table is partial and in-frame only. The sample comprises some 650 clones, about 79% of which are singletons, and 40% to 60% rests with the top ten. Checkpoint therapy with ipilimumab 1 mg/kg began 14 to 28 days after transplant. By share, this clone ranks as hyperexpanded (1% or more).

The gene calls are TRBV13 and TRBJ1-4; 8 bases are a match to TRBD1. Sample: PBMCs, taken in a trial of ipilimumab plus nivolumab as post-transplant consolidation. The TCR originated in a male donor with diffuse large B-cell lymphoma. CDR3 coding DNA: TGTGCCAGCAGCAAGGGACAGGAGAATGAAAAACTGTTTTTT. Encoded protein: CASSKGQENEKLFF.